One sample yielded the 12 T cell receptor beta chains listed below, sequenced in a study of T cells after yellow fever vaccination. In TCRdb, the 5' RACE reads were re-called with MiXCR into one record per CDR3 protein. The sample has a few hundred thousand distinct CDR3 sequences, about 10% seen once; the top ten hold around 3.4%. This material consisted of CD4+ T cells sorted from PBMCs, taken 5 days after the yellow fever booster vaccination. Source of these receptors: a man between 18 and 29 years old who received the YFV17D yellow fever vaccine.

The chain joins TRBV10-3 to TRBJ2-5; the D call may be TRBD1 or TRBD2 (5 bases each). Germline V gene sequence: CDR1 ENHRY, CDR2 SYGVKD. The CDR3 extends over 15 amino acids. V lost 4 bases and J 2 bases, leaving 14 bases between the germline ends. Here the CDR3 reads CAISVDSSGQETQYF. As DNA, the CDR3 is TGTGCCATCAGTGTGGACTCGTCAGGGCAAGAGACCCAGTACTTC.

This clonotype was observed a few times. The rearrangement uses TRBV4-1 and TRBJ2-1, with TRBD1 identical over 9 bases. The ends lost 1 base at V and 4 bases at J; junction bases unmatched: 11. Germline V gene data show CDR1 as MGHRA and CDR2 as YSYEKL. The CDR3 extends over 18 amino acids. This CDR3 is CASSQAAPGQGKYNEQFF. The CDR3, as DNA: TGCGCCAGCAGCCAAGCCGCTCCGGGACAGGGAAAGTACAATGAGCAGTTCTTC.

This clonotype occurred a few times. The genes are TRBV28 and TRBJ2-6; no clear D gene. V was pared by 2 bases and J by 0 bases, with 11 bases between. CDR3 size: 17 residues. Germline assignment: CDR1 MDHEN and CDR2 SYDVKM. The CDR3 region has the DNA TGTGCCAGCAGTTTAGTGGTTCCCATCTCTGGGGCCAACGTCCTGACTTTC. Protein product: CASSLVVPISGANVLTF.

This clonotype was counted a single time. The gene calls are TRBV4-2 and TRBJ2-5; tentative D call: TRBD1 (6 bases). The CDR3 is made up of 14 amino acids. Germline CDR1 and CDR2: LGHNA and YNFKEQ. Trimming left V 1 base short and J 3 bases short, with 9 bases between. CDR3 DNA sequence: TGTGCCAGCAGCCAAGCACAGGGAAAAGAGACCCAGTACTTC. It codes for CASSQAQGKETQYF.

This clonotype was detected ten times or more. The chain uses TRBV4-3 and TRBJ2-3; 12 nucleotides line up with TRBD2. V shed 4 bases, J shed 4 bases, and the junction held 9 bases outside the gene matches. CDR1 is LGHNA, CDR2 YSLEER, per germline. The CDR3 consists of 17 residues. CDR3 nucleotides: TGCGCCAGCAGCCGCGGGAGGGCTAGCGGGGGGGCAGATACGCAGTATTTT. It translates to CASSRGRASGGADTQYF.

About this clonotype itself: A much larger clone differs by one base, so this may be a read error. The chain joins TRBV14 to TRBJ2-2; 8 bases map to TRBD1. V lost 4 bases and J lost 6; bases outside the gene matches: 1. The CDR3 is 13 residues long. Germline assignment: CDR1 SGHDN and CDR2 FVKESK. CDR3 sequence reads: CASSRQGPGELFF. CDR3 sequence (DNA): TGTGCCAGCAGCCGACAGGGGCCCGGGGAGCTGTTTTTT.

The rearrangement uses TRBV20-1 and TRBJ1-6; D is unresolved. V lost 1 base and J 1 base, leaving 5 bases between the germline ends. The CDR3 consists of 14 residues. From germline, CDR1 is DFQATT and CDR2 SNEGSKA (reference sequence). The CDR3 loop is CSARVGSYNSPLHF. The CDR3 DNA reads TGCAGTGCTAGAGTGGGGTCCTATAATTCACCCCTCCACTTT.

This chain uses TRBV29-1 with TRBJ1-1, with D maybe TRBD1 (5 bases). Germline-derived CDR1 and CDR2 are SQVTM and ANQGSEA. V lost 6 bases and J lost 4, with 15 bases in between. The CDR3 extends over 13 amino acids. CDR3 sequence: CSVSKGLGTEAFF. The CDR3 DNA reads TGCAGCGTCAGCAAGGGGTTGGGCACTGAAGCTTTCTTT.

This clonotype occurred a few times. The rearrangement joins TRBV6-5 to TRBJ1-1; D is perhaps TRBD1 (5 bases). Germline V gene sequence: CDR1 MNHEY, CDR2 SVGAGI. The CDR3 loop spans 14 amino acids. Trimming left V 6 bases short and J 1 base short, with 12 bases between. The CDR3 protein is CASSRDGRNTEAFF. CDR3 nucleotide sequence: TGTGCCAGCAGCAGGGACGGCAGGAACACTGAAGCTTTCTTT.

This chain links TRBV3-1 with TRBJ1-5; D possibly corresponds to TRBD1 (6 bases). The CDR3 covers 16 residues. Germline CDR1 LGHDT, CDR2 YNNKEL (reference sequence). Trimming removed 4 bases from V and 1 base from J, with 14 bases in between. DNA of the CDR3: TGTGCCAGCAGCCCCCGCGGGGGCGCCAGCAATCAGCCCCAGCATTTT. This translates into CASSPRGGASNQPQHF.

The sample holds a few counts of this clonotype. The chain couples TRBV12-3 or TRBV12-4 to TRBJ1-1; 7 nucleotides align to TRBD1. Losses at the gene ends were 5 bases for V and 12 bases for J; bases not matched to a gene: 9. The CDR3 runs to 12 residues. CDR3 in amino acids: CASSGDSQLTFF. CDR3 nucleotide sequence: TGTGCCAGCAGTGGGGACAGTCAGTTGACTTTCTTT.

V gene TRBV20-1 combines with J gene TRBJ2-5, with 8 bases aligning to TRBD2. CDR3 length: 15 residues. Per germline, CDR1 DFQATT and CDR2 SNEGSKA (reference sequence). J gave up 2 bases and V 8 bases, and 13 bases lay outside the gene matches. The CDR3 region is CSPGTRMSVQETQYF. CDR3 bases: TGCAGTCCTGGGACTAGGATGTCCGTACAAGAGACCCAGTACTTC.